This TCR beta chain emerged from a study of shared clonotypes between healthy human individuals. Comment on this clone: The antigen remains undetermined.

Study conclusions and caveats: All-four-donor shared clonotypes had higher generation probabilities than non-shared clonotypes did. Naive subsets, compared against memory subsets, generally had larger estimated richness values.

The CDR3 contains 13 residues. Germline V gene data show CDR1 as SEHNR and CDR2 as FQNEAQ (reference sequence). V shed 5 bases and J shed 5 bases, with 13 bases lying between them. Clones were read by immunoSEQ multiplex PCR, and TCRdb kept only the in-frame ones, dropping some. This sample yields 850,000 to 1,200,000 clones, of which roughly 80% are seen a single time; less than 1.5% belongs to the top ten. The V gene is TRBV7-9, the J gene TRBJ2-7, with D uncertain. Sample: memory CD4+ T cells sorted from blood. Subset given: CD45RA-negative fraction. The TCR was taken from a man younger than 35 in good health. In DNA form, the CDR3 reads TGTGCCAGCAGCGTGGTGTCCGCGCACGAGCAGTACTTC. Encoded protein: CASSVVSAHEQYF.